The clone carrying this TCR beta chain has a handful of counts. The antigen is unknown. This sample stems from a study of CD4 T cells in relation to SARS-CoV-2 and coronaviruses. Study in general: The negative reference was HIV-1 Nef peptide pool or peptide-free culture. The restricting HLA molecule for shared crossreactive spike epitopes was mapped.

Before the COVID-19 pandemic, during about 2010-2018, CD4+ T cells were taken from unexposed donors. Isolation of CD4+ T cells took place after approximately 10 days in culture. Cultures received half-medium IL-2 refreshes on days 3 and 7. The table came from immunoSEQ multiplex PCR; TCRdb's copy has only in-frame clones and leaves some out. The table shows 20,000 to 25,000 clones, with 78% occurring only once. Whole-study findings and limits: In roughly 60% of donors, memory CD4+ clonotypes crossrecognized SARS-CoV-2 and at least one common cold coronavirus spike.

The CDR3 has 12 amino acids. The ends were cut back, 6 bases at V and 4 bases at J, with 6 bases in the middle. CDR1 and CDR2 (germline): SNHLY, FYNNEI. The sequence derives from a human donor in good health. The chain carries TRBV2 and TRBJ1-4, with unresolved D. Sequenced: CD4+ T cells from PBMCs, cultured in vitro. DNA of the CDR3: TGTGCCAGCAGCATCCTTAATGAAAAACTGTTTTTT. This codes for CASSILNEKLFF.